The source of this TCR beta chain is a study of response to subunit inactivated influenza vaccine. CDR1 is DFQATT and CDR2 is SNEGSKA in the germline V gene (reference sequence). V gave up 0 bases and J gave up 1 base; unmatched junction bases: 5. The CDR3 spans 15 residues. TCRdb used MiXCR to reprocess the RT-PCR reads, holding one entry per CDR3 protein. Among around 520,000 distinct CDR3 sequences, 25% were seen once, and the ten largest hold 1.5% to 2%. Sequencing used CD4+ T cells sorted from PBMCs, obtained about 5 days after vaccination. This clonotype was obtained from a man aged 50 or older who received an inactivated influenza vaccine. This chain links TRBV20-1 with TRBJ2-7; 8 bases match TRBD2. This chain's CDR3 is CSARDSAGASYEQYF. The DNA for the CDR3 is TGCAGTGCTAGAGATTCAGCGGGAGCTTCCTACGAGCAGTACTTC.